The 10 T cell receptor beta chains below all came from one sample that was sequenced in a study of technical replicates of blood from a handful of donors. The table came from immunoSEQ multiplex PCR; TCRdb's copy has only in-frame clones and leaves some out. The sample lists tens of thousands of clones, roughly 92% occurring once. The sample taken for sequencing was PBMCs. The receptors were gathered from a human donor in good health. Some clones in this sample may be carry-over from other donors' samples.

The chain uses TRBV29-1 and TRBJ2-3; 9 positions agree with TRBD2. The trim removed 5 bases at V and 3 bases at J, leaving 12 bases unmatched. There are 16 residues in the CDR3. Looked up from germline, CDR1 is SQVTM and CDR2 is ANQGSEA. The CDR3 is CSVKRGGRGKTDTQYF. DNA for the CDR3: TGCAGCGTTAAGAGGGGCGGGAGGGGGAAAACAGATACGCAGTATTTT.

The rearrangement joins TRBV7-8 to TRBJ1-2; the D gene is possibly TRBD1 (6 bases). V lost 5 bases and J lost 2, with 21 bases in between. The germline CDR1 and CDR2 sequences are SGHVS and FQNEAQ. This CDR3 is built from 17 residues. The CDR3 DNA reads TGTGCCAGCAGCACCGAGGTCGGGGCAGGGACAAACTATGGCTACACCTTC. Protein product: CASSTEVGAGTNYGYTF.

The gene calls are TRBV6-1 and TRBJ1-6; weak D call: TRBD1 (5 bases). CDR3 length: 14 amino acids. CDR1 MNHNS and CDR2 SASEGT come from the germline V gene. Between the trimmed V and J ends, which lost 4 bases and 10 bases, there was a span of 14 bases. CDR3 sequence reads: CASSVKGLGSPLHF. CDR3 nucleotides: TGTGCCAGCAGTGTTAAGGGGTTGGGATCACCCCTCCACTTT.

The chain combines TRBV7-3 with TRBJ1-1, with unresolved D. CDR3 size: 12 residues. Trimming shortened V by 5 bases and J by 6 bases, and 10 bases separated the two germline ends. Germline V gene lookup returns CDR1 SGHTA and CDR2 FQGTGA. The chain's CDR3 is CASSSPHAEAFF. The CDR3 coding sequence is TGTGCCAGCAGCAGCCCGCACGCTGAAGCTTTCTTT.

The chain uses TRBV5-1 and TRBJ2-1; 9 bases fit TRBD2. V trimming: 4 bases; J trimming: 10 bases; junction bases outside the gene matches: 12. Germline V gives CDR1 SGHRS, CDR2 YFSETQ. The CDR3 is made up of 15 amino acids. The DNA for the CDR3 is TGCGCCAGCAGCCTTCGAGTAGCGGGGGAAAGAGAGCAGTTCTTC. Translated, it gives CASSLRVAGEREQFF.

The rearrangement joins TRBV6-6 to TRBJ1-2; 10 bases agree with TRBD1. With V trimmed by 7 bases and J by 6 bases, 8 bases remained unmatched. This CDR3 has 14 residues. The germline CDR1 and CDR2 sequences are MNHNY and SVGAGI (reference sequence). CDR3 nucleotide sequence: TGTGCCAGCAAGGGGGACAGGGGAGTCCATGGCTACACCTTC. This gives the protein CASKGDRGVHGYTF.

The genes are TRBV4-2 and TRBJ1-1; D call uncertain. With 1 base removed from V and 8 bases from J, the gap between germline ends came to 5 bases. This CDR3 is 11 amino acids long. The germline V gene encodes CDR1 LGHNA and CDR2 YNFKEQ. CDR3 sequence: CASSQGREAFF. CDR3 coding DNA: TGTGCCAGCAGCCAAGGCAGGGAAGCTTTCTTT.

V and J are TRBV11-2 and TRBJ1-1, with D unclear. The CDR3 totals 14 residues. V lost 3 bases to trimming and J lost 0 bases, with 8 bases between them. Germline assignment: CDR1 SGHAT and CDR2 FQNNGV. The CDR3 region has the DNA TGTGCCAGCAGCTTGGGCAGTTTGAACACTGAAGCTTTCTTT. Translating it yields CASSLGSLNTEAFF.

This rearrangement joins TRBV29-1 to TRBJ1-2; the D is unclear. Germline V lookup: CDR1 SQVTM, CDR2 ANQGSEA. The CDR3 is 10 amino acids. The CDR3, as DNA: TGCTTCCCACCGGGCTATGGCTACACCTTC. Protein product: CFPPGYGYTF.

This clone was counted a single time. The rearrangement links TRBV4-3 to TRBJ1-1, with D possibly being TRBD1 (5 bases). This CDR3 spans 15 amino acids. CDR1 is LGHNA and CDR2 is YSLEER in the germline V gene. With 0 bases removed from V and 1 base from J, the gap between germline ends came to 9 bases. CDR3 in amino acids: CASSQDRTGNTEAFF. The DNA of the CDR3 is TGCGCCAGCAGCCAAGACAGAACAGGGAACACTGAAGCTTTCTTT.